This is a list of T cell receptor beta chains from one sample in a study of patients and donors after allogeneic stem cell transplantation. TCRdb reprocessed the RT-PCR reads via MiXCR and lists one record per CDR3 protein. The table lists around 240,000 distinct CDR3 sequences, 13% to 15% of them singletons. Source material: blood, either unsorted or a sorted T cell fraction (not recorded which). The source of these receptors is a human donor who was either an allogeneic HSCT recipient or a stem cell or donor lymphocyte infusion donor (not recorded which). It is not recorded whose cells these are; they may come from a transplant donor. The CDR3 runs from the conserved cysteine through the conserved F or W. A D gene is named only where the DNA matches it firmly. Clone size, where shown, is once, few, many, or a class for clones that have expanded.

D gene	V gene	clone size	J gene	CDR3 DNA	CDR3 protein
TRBD1	TRBV3-1	NA	TRBJ2-7	TGTGCCAGCACCAAGGGGTGGGACAGGGGCTACGAGCAGTACTTC	CASTKGWDRGYEQYF
NA	TRBV20-1	NA	TRBJ2-1	TGCAGTGCTACAGGCGGGTCGGTTTCCTACAATGAGCAGTTCTTC	CSATGGSVSYNEQFF
NA	TRBV12-3/TRBV12-4	few	TRBJ1-3	TGTGCCAGCAGTCCAACAGGGAGTTTAGGAAACACCATATATTTT	CASSPTGSLGNTIYF
NA	TRBV25-1	NA	TRBJ2-3	TGTGCCAGCAGTGAATTAGTAGGAAACACAGATACGCAGTATTTT	CASSELVGNTDTQYF
TRBD2	TRBV20-1	few	TRBJ2-7	TGCAGTGCTAGAAGCCTAGCGGGAGTATCCGAGCAGTACTTC	CSARSLAGVSEQYF
TRBD1	TRBV19	NA	TRBJ2-2	TGTGCCAGTAGTATGCTGGGACAGGGGGCCGGGGAGCTGTTTTTT	CASSMLGQGAGELFF
NA	TRBV4-3	NA	TRBJ1-1	TGCGCCAGCAGCCAAGTATTCCCGGGGAGCGTAGAAGCTTTCTTT	CASSQVFPGSVEAFF
TRBD2	TRBV19	many	TRBJ2-2	TGTGCCAGTAGTACCGGGACTAGCGGCACCGGGGAGCTGTTTTTT	CASSTGTSGTGELFF
TRBD2	TRBV7-6	many	TRBJ2-2	TGTGCCAGCAGCAAAGGGATTCCGGGAGGAACCGGGGAGCTGTTTTTT	CASSKGIPGGTGELFF
NA	TRBV12-3/TRBV12-4	NA	TRBJ2-1	TGTGCCAGCAGTTTTTCGGGACCCAGCAGCGTCAATGAGCAGTTCTTC	CASSFSGPSSVNEQFF
NA	TRBV7-9	NA	TRBJ1-1	TGTGCCAGCAGACAATATGGAGACATGAACACTGAAGCTTTCTTT	CASRQYGDMNTEAFF
NA	TRBV5-6	NA	TRBJ1-5	TGTGCCAGCAGCCTCCGGACGTCCTATCAGCCCCAGCATTTT	CASSLRTSYQPQHF
NA	TRBV6-5	NA	TRBJ2-7	TGTGCCAGCAGTTTGGCGGAGACCTACGAGCAGTACTTC	CASSLAETYEQYF
TRBD1	TRBV19	few	TRBJ2-4	TGTGCCAGTAGTACCGGGTTAGGGTTAACAGGGGACATTCAGTACTTC	CASSTGLGLTGDIQYF
NA	TRBV4-3	few	TRBJ2-2	TGCGCCAGCAGCTTAGACGGGAACACCGGGGAGCTGTTTTTT	CASSLDGNTGELFF
TRBD2	TRBV3-1	many	TRBJ2-2	TGTGCCAGCAGCCTCGGACTAGACACCGGGGAGCTGTTTTTT	CASSLGLDTGELFF
TRBD2	TRBV20-1	NA	TRBJ2-2	TGCAGTGCCCCTAGCGGGAGTCCAGGGGACACCGGGGAGCTGTTTTTT	CSAPSGSPGDTGELFF
TRBD1	TRBV19	many	TRBJ1-1	TGTGCCAGTAGTCGGGACAGGGGAGCTGAAGCTTTCTTT	CASSRDRGAEAFF
TRBD1	TRBV19	NA	TRBJ2-7	TGTGCCAGTAGTACTCTACAGGGGAGAGGCTACGAGCAGTACTTC	CASSTLQGRGYEQYF
TRBD2	TRBV2	NA	TRBJ2-7	TGTGCCAGCAGGACTCCTGGACTAGCGGGGGCCTACGAGCAGTACTTC	CASRTPGLAGAYEQYF
NA	TRBV20-1	many	TRBJ1-1	TGCAGTGCCGCCGACAGGAAAGTTGAAGCTTTCTTT	CSAADRKVEAFF
TRBD1	TRBV3-1	NA	TRBJ1-3	TGTGCCAGCAGCCAAGCAGGGGGCTCTGGAAACACCATATATTTT	CASSQAGGSGNTIYF
NA	TRBV5-1	few	TRBJ1-2	TGCGCCAGCAGCCCGGAGGTAGGGCTATCTCACGGCTACACCTTC	CASSPEVGLSHGYTF
TRBD1	TRBV12-3/TRBV12-4	many	TRBJ1-6	TGTGCCAGCAGTCTCGGACAGGGTTATAATTCACCCCTCCACTTT	CASSLGQGYNSPLHF
TRBD1	TRBV6-5	NA	TRBJ1-1	TGTGCCAGCAGTTACGTCGGACAGGGACAGGGAGCTTTCTTT	CASSYVGQGQGAFF
TRBD2	TRBV9	many	TRBJ2-3	TGTGCCAGCAGCGTAGCAGCGGGACTAGCGGGAGTAGGGGCTAGCACAGATACGCAGTATTTT	CASSVAAGLAGVGASTDTQYF
NA	TRBV3-1	many	TRBJ2-7	TGTGCCAGCAGCCAAAGCTCCTACGAGCAGTACTTC	CASSQSSYEQYF
TRBD2	TRBV5-1	NA	TRBJ2-5	TGCGCCAGCGGGCCGGGGGGGATCCAAGAGACCCAGTACTTC	CASGPGGIQETQYF
NA	TRBV19	NA	TRBJ1-2	TGTGCCAGTAGTCCACAGGGAGCTAACTATGGCTACACCTTC	CASSPQGANYGYTF
TRBD2	TRBV5-1	NA	TRBJ2-1	TGCGCCAGCAGCCCGGGGGGGCGGGGGAGCTCCTACAATGAGCAGTTCTTC	CASSPGGRGSSYNEQFF
TRBD2	TRBV5-1	many	TRBJ2-3	TGCGCCAGCAGCTTGGGACTAGCGGGTGTTGATACGCAGTATTTT	CASSLGLAGVDTQYF
TRBD1	TRBV5-1	many	TRBJ1-2	TGCGCCAGCAGCCCAGATGGGACAGACTATGGCTACACCTTC	CASSPDGTDYGYTF
NA	TRBV5-1	once	TRBJ2-3	TGCGCCAGCAGCTTGGGGCTAGCTTTAGATACGCAGTATTTT	CASSLGLALDTQYF
TRBD2	TRBV5-1	few	TRBJ2-2	TGCGCCAGCAGCTTGGCGGGACTAGCGGGATTGAACACCGGGGAGCTGTTTTTT	CASSLAGLAGLNTGELFF
NA	TRBV10-3	NA	TRBJ1-6	TGTGCCATCAGTGAGTCCTGGCAGGGGAATTCACCCCTCCACTTT	CAISESWQGNSPLHF
NA	TRBV5-6	few	TRBJ2-2	TGTGCCAGCAGCTTGCGCAGACTCCACACCGGGGAGCTGTTTTTT	CASSLRRLHTGELFF
NA	TRBV9	NA	TRBJ2-7	TGTGCCAGCAGCGTAGATCCGGGCTACGAGCAGTACTTC	CASSVDPGYEQYF
TRBD2	TRBV10-2	many	TRBJ2-7	TGCGCCAGCAAAGCGGGAGTTCCGTATGGCGACGAGCAGTACTTC	CASKAGVPYGDEQYF
NA	TRBV12-3/TRBV12-4	few	TRBJ2-2	TGTGCCAGCAGACCTACTAGTTCGGGCACCGGGGAGCTGTTTTTT	CASRPTSSGTGELFF
NA	TRBV20-1	few	TRBJ2-5	TGCAGTGCTCGATGGGACGGCCAAGAGACCCAGTACTTC	CSARWDGQETQYF